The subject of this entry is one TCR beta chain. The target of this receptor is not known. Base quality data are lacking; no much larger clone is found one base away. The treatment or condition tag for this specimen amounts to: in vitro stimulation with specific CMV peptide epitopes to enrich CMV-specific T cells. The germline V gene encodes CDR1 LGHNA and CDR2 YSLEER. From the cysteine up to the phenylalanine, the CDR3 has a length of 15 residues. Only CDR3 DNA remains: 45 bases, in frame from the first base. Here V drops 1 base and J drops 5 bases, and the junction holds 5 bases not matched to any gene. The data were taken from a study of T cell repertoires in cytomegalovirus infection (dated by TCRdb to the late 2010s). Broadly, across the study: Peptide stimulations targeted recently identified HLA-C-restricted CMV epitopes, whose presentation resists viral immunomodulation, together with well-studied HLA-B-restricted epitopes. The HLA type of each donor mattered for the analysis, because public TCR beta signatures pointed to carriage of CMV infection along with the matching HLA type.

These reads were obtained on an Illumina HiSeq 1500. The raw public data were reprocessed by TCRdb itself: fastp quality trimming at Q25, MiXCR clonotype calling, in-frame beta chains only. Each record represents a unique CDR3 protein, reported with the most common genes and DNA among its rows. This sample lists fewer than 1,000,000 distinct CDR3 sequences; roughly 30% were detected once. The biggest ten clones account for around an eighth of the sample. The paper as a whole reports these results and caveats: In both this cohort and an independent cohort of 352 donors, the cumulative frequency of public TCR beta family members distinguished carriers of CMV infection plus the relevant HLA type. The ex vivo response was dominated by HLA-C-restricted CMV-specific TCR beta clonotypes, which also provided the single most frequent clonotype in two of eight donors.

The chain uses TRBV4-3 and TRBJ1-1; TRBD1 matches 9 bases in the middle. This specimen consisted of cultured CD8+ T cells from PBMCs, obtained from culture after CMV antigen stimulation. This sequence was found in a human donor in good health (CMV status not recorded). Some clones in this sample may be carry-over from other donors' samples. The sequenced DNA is TGCGCCAGCAGCCAAGCCCGGGACAGGGCTACTGAAGCTTTCTTT. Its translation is CASSQARDRATEAFF.